This is a list of T cell receptor beta chains from one sample in a study of blood T cell repertoires in COVID-19. Repertoires were generated with immunoSEQ multiplex PCR, while TCRdb's copy carries only in-frame clones and drops some. The profile shows over 75,000 clones, approximately 80% of them singletons. Sample: peripheral blood. These receptor sequences come from a woman in her forties or fifties with acute or convalescent COVID-19. The CDR3 runs from the conserved cysteine through the conserved F or W. Each record gives: J gene, D gene, V gene, clone size, CDR3 DNA, CDR3 protein. D genes are given only for firm matches. Clone size, where shown, is once, few, many, or a class for clones that have expanded.

J gene: TRBJ2-1
D gene: TRBD2
V gene: TRBV19
clone size: .
CDR3 DNA: TGTGCCAGCCACAGGCGGGAGGGCTACAATGAGCAGTTCTTC
CDR3 protein: CASHRREGYNEQFF

J gene: TRBJ1-2
D gene: .
V gene: TRBV10-3
clone size: few
CDR3 DNA: TGTGCCATCAGTTCGACAGCCCCTGCCGGCTACACCTTC
CDR3 protein: CAISSTAPAGYTF

J gene: TRBJ2-7
D gene: .
V gene: TRBV6-6
clone size: few
CDR3 DNA: TGTGCCAGCAGTTACAACAGGGAACCCTACGAGCAGTACTTC
CDR3 protein: CASSYNREPYEQYF

J gene: TRBJ2-3
D gene: TRBD2
V gene: TRBV29-1
clone size: .
CDR3 DNA: TGCAGCGTCGACGCGGCAGGACTAGCTCCACAAGATACGCAGTATTTT
CDR3 protein: CSVDAAGLAPQDTQYF

J gene: TRBJ1-1
D gene: TRBD1
V gene: TRBV6-5
clone size: .
CDR3 DNA: TGTGCCAGCAGTTACCTGGGACAGGGGAGGAACACTGAAGCTTTCTTT
CDR3 protein: CASSYLGQGRNTEAFF

J gene: TRBJ2-1
D gene: TRBD2
V gene: TRBV5-1
clone size: .
CDR3 DNA: TGCGCCAGCAGCTTAGATAGTGGGACTAGACAGTTCTTC
CDR3 protein: CASSLDSGTRQFF

J gene: TRBJ2-1
D gene: TRBD2
V gene: TRBV5-1
clone size: .
CDR3 DNA: TGCGCCAGCAGCGCCGGTAGCGGGAACTCCTACAATGAGCAGTTCTTC
CDR3 protein: CASSAGSGNSYNEQFF

J gene: TRBJ1-6
D gene: .
V gene: TRBV11-3
clone size: .
CDR3 DNA: TGTGCCAGCACCGTAAAGACATTAAGCTCCTATAATTCACCCCTCCACTTT
CDR3 protein: CASTVKTLSSYNSPLHF

J gene: TRBJ2-7
D gene: .
V gene: TRBV2
clone size: .
CDR3 DNA: TGTGCCAGCAAAATAACAGATAGCTCCTACGAGCAGTACTTC
CDR3 protein: CASKITDSSYEQYF

J gene: TRBJ1-1
D gene: TRBD1
V gene: TRBV5-4
clone size: .
CDR3 DNA: TGTGCCAGCATTTCGGGACAGGGGACGGGACGGAACACTGAAGCTTTCTTT
CDR3 protein: CASISGQGTGRNTEAFF

J gene: TRBJ2-1
D gene: TRBD1
V gene: TRBV28
clone size: once
CDR3 DNA: TGTGCCAGCAGTTTATCTCTCCGGGACAGGGGTTCCAATGAGCAGTTCTTC
CDR3 protein: CASSLSLRDRGSNEQFF

J gene: TRBJ1-4
D gene: .
V gene: TRBV7-6
clone size: .
CDR3 DNA: TGTGCCAGCAGCTTAATTTCGGGATTTACTAATGAAAAACTGTTTTTT
CDR3 protein: CASSLISGFTNEKLFF

J gene: TRBJ2-6
D gene: .
V gene: TRBV6-5
clone size: .
CDR3 DNA: TGTGCCAGCGAGCTTGGTGGGGCCAACGTCCTGACTTTC
CDR3 protein: CASELGGANVLTF

J gene: TRBJ2-7
D gene: TRBD1
V gene: TRBV11-2
clone size: .
CDR3 DNA: TGTGCCAGCAGCTTACGCCCACCGGGACAGGTGATCTCCTACGAGCAGTACTTC
CDR3 protein: CASSLRPPGQVISYEQYF

J gene: TRBJ2-1
D gene: TRBD2
V gene: TRBV29-1
clone size: .
CDR3 DNA: TGCAGCGTTGAACTAGCGGGAGCCCGGCCCGCTTACAATGAGCAGTTCTTC
CDR3 protein: CSVELAGARPAYNEQFF

J gene: TRBJ1-4
D gene: .
V gene: TRBV13
clone size: .
CDR3 DNA: TGTGCCAGCAGCCTTTTTTGGCGGGCTAATGAAAAACTGTTTTTT
CDR3 protein: CASSLFWRANEKLFF

J gene: TRBJ2-1
D gene: .
V gene: TRBV7-9
clone size: .
CDR3 DNA: TGTGCCAGCACCACAGATTACAATGAGCAGTTCTTC
CDR3 protein: CASTTDYNEQFF

J gene: TRBJ1-5
D gene: .
V gene: TRBV11-2
clone size: .
CDR3 DNA: TGTGCCAGCAGCTTAGACCTCCCTGGCCAGCCCCAGCATTTT
CDR3 protein: CASSLDLPGQPQHF

J gene: TRBJ1-3
D gene: TRBD1
V gene: TRBV28
clone size: .
CDR3 DNA: TGTGCCAGCAGTTTATTCAGGACAGGGGGGAAAAACACCATATATTTT
CDR3 protein: CASSLFRTGGKNTIYF

J gene: TRBJ2-1
D gene: TRBD1
V gene: TRBV3-1/TRBV3-2
clone size: .
CDR3 DNA: TGTGCCAGCAGCCAAGGACGGGGACAGACATACAATGAGCAGTTCTTC
CDR3 protein: CASSQGRGQTYNEQFF

J gene: TRBJ1-1
D gene: TRBD1
V gene: TRBV6-5
clone size: .
CDR3 DNA: TGTGCCAGCAGTAAGCAGGGGGCGCGAACTGAAGCTTTCTTT
CDR3 protein: CASSKQGARTEAFF

J gene: TRBJ2-7
D gene: TRBD2
V gene: TRBV20-1
clone size: .
CDR3 DNA: TGCAGTGCTAGTAGTAGCGGGGGGCCAAGACGCTACGAGCAGTACTTC
CDR3 protein: CSASSSGGPRRYEQYF